What follows describes a single T cell receptor beta chain. The data belong to a study of T cell changes during pregnancy in multiple sclerosis. CDR1 is SGHDT and CDR2 is YYEEEE in the germline V gene. The CDR3 runs to 11 residues. Clones were read by immunoSEQ multiplex PCR, and TCRdb kept only the in-frame ones, dropping some. Of about 77,000 clones detected, around 93% appear once; the ten largest clones hold 2% to 3%. The sample here was peripheral blood, taken after pregnancy. The J gene is TRBJ2-5, the V gene TRBV5-6, with D hard to call. The DNA end lines up better with TRBJ2-7; the J call may be wrong. The sequence came from a female donor in good health, enrolled as a control in a pregnancy study. CDR3 sequence reads: CASSLAHEQYF. The CDR3 nucleotides read TGTGCCAGCAGCTTGGCGCACGAGCAGTACTTC.